This T cell receptor beta chain was captured in a study of shared clonotypes between healthy human individuals. Whole-study findings and limits: Blood was the only sampled material, and tissue repertoires likely differ. The study's rarefaction showed incomplete sorted-subset sequencing despite large depth.

Profiled with immunoSEQ multiplex PCR; TCRdb holds only in-frame clones, not every one. The table lists approximately 110,000 clones, about 67% of them singletons, with approximately 25% in the top ten. To note about this clone: The antigen is unknown.

This CDR3 region has 17 residues. Germline assignment: CDR1 MDHEN and CDR2 SYDVKM. Trimming removed 10 bases from V and 5 bases from J; junction bases left unmatched: 14. The sequence was obtained from a woman aged 30 to 39 in good health. Sequencing used memory CD8+ T cells sorted from blood. Regarding subset: CD45RO+ cells pooled with CCR7-negative TemRA cells. The chain couples TRBV28 to TRBJ2-5; 15 nucleotides match TRBD2. CDR3 DNA: TGTGCCACGAGGACTAGCGGGAGGGCCTCGGTCGGGGAGACCCAGTACTTC. Translated: CATRTSGRASVGETQYF.